This T cell receptor (beta chain) was documented in a study of T cell responses to AZD1222 COVID-19 vaccine. Study-wide points: The repertoires were collected only after the peak T cell response. The study found vaccine-associated CD4 TCRs spanning spike, dominant at 160-218 and 743-854. Reportedly, nearly half of unique spike TCRs recognized epitopes outside B.1.351/B.1.1.7 mutations.

Pooled together were second doses at about 4 or about 12 weeks. With regard to this clone: Its antigen is not identified.

Between the trimmed V and J ends, which lost 1 base and 3 bases, there was a span of 9 bases. The CDR3 consists of 15 residues. In germline, CDR1 is KGHSH, CDR2 LQKENI. Generated by immunoSEQ multiplex PCR, the TCRdb table keeps only in-frame clones and is missing some. The data hold about 67,000 clones, with 83% observed a single time. The chain has TRBV18 and TRBJ2-2; TRBD1 might be the D (6 bases). This TCR was sampled from an adult who received the AZD1222 COVID-19 vaccine. This sample comprised peripheral blood, obtained 28 days after the second AZD1222 dose. The CDR3 reads CASSPLSGDTGELFF. CDR3 bases: TGTGCCAGCTCACCACTGTCAGGGGACACCGGGGAGCTGTTTTTT.